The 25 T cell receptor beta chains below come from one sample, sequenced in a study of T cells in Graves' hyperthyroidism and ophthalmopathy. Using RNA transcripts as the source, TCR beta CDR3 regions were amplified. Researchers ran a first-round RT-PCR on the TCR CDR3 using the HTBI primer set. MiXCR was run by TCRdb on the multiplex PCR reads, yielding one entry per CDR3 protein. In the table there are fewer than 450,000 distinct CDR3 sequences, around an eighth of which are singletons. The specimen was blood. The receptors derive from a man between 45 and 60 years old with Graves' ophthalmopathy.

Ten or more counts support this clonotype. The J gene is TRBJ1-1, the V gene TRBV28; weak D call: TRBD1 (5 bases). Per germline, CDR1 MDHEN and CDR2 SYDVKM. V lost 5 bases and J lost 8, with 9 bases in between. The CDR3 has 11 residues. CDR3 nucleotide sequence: TGTGCCAGCAGTGTTCCAGGGGAAGCTTTCTTT. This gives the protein CASSVPGEAFF.

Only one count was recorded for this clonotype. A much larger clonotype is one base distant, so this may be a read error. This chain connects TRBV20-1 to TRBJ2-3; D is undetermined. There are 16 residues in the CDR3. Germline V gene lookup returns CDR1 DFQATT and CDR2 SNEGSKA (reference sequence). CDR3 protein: CNARPLGNELTDTQYF. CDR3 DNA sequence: TGCAATGCTAGACCCCTTGGCAATGAGCTCACAGATACGCAGTATTTT.

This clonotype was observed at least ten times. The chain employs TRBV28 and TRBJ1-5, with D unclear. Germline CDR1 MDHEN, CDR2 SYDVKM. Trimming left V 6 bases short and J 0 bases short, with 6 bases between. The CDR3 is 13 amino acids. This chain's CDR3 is CASSKVSNQPQHF. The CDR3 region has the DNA TGTGCCAGCAGCAAGGTTAGCAATCAGCCCCAGCATTTT.

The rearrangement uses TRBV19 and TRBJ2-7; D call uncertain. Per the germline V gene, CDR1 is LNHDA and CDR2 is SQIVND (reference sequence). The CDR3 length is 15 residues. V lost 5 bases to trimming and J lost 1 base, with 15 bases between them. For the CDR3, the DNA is TGTGCCAGTAGTTCCCTCGGACGGCCTTCCTACGAGCAGTACTTC. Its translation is CASSSLGRPSYEQYF.

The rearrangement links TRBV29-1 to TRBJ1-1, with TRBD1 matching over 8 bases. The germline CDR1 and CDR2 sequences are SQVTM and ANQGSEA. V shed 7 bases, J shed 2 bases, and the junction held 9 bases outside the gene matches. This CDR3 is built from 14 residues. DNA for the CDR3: TGCAGCGCAGTGGCGTCAGGGGGCAACACTGAAGCTTTCTTT. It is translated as CSAVASGGNTEAFF.

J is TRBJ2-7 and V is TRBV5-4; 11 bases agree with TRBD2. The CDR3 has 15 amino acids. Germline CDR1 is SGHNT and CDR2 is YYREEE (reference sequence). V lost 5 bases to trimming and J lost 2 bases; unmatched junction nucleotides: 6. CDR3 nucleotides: TGTGCCAGCAGGACTAGCGGGACGGGAACCTACGAGCAGTACTTC. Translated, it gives CASRTSGTGTYEQYF.

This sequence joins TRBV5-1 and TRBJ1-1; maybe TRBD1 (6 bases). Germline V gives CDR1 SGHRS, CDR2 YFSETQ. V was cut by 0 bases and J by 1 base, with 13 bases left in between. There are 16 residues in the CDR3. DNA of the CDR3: TGCGCCAGCAGCTTGGAGGGGACAATAAGGAACACTGAAGCTTTCTTT. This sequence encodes CASSLEGTIRNTEAFF.

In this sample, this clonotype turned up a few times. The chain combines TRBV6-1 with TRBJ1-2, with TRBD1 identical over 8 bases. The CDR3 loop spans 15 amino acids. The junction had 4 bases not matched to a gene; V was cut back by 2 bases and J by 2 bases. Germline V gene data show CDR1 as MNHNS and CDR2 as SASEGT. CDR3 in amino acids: CASSETSGGNYGYTF. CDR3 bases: TGTGCCAGCAGTGAAACCTCAGGGGGCAACTATGGCTACACCTTC.

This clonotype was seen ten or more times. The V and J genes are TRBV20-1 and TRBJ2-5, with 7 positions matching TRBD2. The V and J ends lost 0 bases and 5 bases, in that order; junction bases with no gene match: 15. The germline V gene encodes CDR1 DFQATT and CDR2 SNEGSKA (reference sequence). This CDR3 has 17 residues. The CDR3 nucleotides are TGCAGTGCTAGAGACCTTCTGGGGACGCGGGAGTACGAGACCCAGTACTTC. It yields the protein CSARDLLGTREYETQYF.

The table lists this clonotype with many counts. CDR3 DNA: TGTGCCTGGAGTACCACCAGCTGGGGATACGAGCAGTACTTC. As protein: CAWSTTSWGYEQYF. The gene calls are TRBV30 and TRBJ2-7; D is uncertain. V was pared by 2 bases and J by 4 bases, with 15 bases between. This CDR3 is built from 14 residues. Germline V gene lookup returns CDR1 GTSNPN and CDR2 SVGIG (reference sequence).

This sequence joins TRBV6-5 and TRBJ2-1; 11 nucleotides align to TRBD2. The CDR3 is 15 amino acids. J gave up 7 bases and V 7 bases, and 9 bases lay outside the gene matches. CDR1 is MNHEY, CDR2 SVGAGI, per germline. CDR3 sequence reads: CASTILAGAVNEQFF. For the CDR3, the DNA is TGTGCCAGCACCATACTAGCGGGAGCTGTTAATGAGCAGTTCTTC.

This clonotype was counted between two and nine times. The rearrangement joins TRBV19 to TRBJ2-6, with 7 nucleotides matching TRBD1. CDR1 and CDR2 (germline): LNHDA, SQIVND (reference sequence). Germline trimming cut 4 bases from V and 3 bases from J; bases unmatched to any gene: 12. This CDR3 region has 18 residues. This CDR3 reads CASSRTPRGQVGANVLTF. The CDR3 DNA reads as TGTGCCAGTAGTAGAACACCCCGCGGACAGGTTGGGGCCAACGTCCTGACTTTC. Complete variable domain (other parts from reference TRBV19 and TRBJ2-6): DGGITQSPKYLFRKEGQNVTLSCEQNLNHDAMYWYRQDPGQGLRLIYYSQIVNDFQKGDIAEGYSVSREKKESFPLTVTSAQKNPTAFYLCASSRTPRGQVGANVLTFGAGSRLTVL.

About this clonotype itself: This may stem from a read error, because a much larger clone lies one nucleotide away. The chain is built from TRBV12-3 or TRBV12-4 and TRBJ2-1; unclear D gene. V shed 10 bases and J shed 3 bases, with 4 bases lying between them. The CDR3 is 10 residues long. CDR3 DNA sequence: TGTGCCACCAGCTACAATGAGCAGTTCTTC. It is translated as CATSYNEQFF.

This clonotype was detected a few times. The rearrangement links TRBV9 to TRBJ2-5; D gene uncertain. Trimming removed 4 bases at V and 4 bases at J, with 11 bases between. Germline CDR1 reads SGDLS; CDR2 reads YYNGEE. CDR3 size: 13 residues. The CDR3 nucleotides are TGTGCCAGCAGCACTAAAGAGAGAGAGACCCAGTACTTC. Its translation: CASSTKERETQYF.

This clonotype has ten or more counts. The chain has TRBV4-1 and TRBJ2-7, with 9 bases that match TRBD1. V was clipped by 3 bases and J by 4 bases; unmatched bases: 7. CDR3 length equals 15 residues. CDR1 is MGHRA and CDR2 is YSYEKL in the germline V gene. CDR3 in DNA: TGCGCCAGCAGCCAGCCGGGACAGGGAAATTACGAGCAGTACTTC. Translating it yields CASSQPGQGNYEQYF.

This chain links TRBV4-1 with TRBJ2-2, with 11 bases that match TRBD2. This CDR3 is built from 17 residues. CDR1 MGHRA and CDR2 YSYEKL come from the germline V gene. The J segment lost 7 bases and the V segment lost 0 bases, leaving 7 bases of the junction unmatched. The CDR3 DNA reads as TGCGCCAGCAGCCAAGATCGACTAGCGGGAAATCACGGGGAGCTGTTTTTT. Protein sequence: CASSQDRLAGNHGELFF.

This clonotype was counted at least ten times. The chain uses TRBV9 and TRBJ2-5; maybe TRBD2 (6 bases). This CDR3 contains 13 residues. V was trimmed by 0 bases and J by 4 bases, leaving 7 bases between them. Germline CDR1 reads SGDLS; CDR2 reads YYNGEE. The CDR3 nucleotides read TGTGCCAGCAGCGTAGAGGAGGGAGAGACCCAGTACTTC. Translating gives CASSVEEGETQYF.

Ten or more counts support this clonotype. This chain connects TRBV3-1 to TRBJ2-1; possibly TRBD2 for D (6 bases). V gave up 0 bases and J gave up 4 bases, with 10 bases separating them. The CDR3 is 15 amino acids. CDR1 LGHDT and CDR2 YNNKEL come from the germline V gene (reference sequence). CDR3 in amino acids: CASSQELGLYNEQFF. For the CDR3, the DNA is TGTGCCAGCAGCCAAGAGCTGGGACTTTACAATGAGCAGTTCTTC.

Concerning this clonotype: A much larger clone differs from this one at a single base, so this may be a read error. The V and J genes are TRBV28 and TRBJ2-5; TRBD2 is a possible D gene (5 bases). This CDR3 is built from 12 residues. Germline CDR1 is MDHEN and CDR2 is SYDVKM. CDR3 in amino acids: CVSGTPKETQYF. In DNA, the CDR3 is TGTGTCAGCGGTACCCCAAAAGAGACCCAGTACTTC.

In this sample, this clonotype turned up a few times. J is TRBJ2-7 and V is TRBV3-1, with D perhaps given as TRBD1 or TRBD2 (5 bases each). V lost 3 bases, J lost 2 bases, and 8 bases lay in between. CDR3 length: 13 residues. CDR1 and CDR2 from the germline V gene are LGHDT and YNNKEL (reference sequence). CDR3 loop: CASSHQGPYEQYF. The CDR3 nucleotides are TGTGCCAGCAGCCACCAGGGACCCTACGAGCAGTACTTC.

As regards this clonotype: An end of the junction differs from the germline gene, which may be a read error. The CDR3: CAGSVGSSGHYNEQFF. CDR3 nucleotides: TGTGCCGGCAGCGTAGGGTCTAGCGGGCATTACAATGAGCAGTTCTTC. This sequence joins TRBV9 and TRBJ2-1, with 8 bases lining up with TRBD2. Germline V gene data show CDR1 as SGDLS and CDR2 as YYNGEE. The length of the CDR3 is 16 residues.

This chain's CDR3 is CASSLRTPGTEAFF. The DNA for the CDR3 is TGTGCCAGCAGCTTAAGAACGCCGGGCACTGAAGCTTTCTTT. This sequence joins TRBV7-8 and TRBJ1-1; D is unresolved. This CDR3 comprises 14 residues. Per the germline V gene, CDR1 is SGHVS and CDR2 is FQNEAQ. V was clipped by 2 bases and J by 4 bases, with 11 bases between them. Complete variable domain (other parts from reference TRBV7-8 and TRBJ1-1): GAGVSQSPRYKVAKRGQDVALRCDPISGHVSLFWYQQALGQGPEFLTYFQNEAQLDKSGLPSDRFFAERPEGSVSTLKIQRTQQEDSAVYLCASSLRTPGTEAFFGQGTRLTVV.

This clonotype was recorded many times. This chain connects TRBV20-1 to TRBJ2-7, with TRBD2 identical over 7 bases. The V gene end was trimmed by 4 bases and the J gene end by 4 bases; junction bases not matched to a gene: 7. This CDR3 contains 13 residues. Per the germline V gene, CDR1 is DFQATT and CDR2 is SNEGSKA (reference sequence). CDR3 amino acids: CSATASGPYEQYF. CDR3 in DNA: TGCAGTGCTACAGCTAGCGGACCGTACGAGCAGTACTTC.

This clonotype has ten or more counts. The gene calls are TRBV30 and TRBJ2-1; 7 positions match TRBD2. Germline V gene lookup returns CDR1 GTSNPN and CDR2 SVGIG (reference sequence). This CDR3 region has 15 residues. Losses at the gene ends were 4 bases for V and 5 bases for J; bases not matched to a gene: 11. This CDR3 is CAWNQRDGWNNEQFF. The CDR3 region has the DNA TGTGCCTGGAACCAGCGGGACGGTTGGAACAATGAGCAGTTCTTC.

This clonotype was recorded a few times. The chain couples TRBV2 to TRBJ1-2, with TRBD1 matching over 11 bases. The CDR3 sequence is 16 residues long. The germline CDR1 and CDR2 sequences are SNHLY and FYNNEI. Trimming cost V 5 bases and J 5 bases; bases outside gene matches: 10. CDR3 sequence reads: CASSMQTGTGGYGYTF. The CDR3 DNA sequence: TGTGCCAGCAGTATGCAGACCGGGACAGGGGGGTATGGCTACACCTTC.